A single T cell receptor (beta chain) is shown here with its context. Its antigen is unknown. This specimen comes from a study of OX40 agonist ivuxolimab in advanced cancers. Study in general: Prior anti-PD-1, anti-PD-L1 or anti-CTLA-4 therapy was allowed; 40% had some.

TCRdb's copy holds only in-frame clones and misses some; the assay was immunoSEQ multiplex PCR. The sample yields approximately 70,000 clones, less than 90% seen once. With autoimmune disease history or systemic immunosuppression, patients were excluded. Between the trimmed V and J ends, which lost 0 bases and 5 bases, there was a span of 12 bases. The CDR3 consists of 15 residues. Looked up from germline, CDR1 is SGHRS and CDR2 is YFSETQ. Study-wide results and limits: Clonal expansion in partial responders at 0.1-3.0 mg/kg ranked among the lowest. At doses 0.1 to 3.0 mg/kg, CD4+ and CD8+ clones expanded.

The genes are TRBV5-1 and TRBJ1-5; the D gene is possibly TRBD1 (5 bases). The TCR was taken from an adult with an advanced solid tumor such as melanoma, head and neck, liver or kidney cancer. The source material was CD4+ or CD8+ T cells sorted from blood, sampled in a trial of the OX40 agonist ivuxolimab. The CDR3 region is CASSLEGEYHQPQHF. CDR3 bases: TGCGCCAGCAGCTTGGAAGGGGAATATCATCAGCCCCAGCATTTT.